This T cell receptor (beta chain) derives from a study of siplizumab effects on memory and regulatory T cells. Concerning this clone itself: As yet, its antigen is unknown.

Only in-frame clones appear in the TCRdb table, and some are missing; sequencing was by immunoSEQ multiplex PCR. Found here are fewer than 80,000 clones, 90% to 95% of them singletons; the top ten hold about 4.5%. Germline trimming cut 5 bases from V and 6 bases from J; bases unmatched to any gene: 5. The CDR3 length is 14 residues. The V gene's germline CDR1 is MNHEY and CDR2 SMNVEV (reference sequence). Study conclusions and caveats: Naive versus memory phenotype went unassigned for roughly 80-96% of proliferating CD4+ or CD8+ clones.

The chain couples TRBV27 to TRBJ1-5; 9 nucleotides line up with TRBD1. The sequence was obtained from a human donor in good health. Sequenced input: CD8+ T cells sorted from blood. CDR3 DNA sequence: TGTGCCAGCAGTCTAACAGGGGGCGGTCAGCCCCAGCATTTT. As protein: CASSLTGGGQPQHF.